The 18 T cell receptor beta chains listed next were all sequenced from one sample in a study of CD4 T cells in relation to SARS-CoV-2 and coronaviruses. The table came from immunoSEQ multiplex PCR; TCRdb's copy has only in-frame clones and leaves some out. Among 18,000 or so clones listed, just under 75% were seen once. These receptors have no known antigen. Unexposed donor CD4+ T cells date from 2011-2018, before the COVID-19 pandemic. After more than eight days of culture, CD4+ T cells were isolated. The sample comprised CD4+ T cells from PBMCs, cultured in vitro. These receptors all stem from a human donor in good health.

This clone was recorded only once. The CDR3 DNA sequence: TGCGCCAGCAGCTTGGATGCGGGTGACGGAAACACCATATATTTT. This gives the protein CASSLDAGDGNTIYF. The gene calls are TRBV5-1 and TRBJ1-3; D unresolved. Per the germline V gene, CDR1 is SGHRS and CDR2 is YFSETQ. The ends were cut back, 0 bases at V and 4 bases at J, with 11 bases in the middle. This CDR3 spans 15 amino acids.

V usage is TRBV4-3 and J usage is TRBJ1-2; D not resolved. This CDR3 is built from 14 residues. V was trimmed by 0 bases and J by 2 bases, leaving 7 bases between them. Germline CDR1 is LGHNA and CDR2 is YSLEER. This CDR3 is CASSQEGLNYGYTF. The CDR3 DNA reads TGCGCCAGCAGCCAAGAGGGCCTAAACTATGGCTACACCTTC.

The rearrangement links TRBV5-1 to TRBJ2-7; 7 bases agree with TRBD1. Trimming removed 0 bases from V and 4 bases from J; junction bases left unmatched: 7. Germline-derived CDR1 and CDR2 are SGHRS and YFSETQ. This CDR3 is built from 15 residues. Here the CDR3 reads CASSLVRTGAYEQYF. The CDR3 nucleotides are TGCGCCAGCAGCTTGGTCCGGACAGGTGCATACGAGCAGTACTTC.

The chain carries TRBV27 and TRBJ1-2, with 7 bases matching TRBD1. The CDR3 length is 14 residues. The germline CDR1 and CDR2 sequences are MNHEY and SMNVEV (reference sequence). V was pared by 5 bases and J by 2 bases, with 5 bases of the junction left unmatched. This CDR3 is CASSPQTGNYGYTF. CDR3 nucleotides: TGTGCCAGCAGTCCCCAGACAGGGAACTATGGCTACACCTTC.

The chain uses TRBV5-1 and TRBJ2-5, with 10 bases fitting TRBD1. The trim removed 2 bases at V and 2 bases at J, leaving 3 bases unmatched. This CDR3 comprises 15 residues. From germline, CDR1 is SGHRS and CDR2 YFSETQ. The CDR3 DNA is TGCGCCAGCAGCTTCGGACAGGGGGGGCAAGAGACCCAGTACTTC. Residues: CASSFGQGGQETQYF.

The CDR3 spells CASSQLGTGFSIQYF. For the CDR3, the DNA is TGCGCCAGCAGCCAACTCGGGACAGGGTTTTCGATTCAGTACTTC. This chain joins TRBV4-1 and TRBJ2-4; 9 bases are a match to TRBD1. The CDR3 sequence is 15 residues long. Unmatched junction bases numbered 9, after V lost 2 bases and J lost 10 bases. Germline assignment: CDR1 MGHRA and CDR2 YSYEKL.

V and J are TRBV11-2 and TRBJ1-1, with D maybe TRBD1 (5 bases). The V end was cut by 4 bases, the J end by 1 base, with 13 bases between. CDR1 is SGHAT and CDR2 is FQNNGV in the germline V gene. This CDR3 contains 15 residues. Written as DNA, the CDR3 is TGTGCCAGCAGCTCAGGACCCGGGGCGAACACTGAAGCTTTCTTT. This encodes CASSSGPGANTEAFF.

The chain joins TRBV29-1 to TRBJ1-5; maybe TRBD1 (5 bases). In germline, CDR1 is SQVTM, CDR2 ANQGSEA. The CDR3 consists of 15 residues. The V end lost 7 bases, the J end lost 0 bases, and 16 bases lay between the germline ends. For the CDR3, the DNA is TGCAGCGCCCCCGACCGGGGCCTTAGCAATCAGCCCCAGCATTTT. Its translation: CSAPDRGLSNQPQHF.

CDR3 nucleotide sequence: TGTGCCAGCAGCTACGGGACAGGGGGCACCGGGGAGCTGTTTTTT. Its protein is CASSYGTGGTGELFF. The chain couples TRBV9 to TRBJ2-2; 11 bases align to TRBD1. Germline CDR1 reads SGDLS; CDR2 reads YYNGEE. This CDR3 has 15 residues. Losses at the gene ends were 4 bases for V and 4 bases for J; bases not matched to a gene: 3.

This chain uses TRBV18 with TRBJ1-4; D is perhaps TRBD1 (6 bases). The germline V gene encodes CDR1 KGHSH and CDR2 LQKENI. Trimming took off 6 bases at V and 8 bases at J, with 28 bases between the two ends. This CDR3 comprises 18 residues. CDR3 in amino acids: CASSPESTGLGAGEKLFF. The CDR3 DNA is TGTGCCAGCTCCCCAGAGTCTACAGGGCTCGGTGCTGGCGAAAAACTGTTTTTT.

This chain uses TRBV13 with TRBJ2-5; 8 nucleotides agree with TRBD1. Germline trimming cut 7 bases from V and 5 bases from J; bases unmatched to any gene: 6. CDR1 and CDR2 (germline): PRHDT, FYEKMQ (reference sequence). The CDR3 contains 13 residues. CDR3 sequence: CASNRGAQETQYF. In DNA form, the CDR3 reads TGTGCCAGCAACAGGGGGGCCCAGGAGACCCAGTACTTC. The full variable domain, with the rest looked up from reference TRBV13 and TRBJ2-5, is AAGVIQSPRHLIKEKRETATLKCYPIPRHDTVYWYQQGPGQDPQFLISFYEKMQSDKGSIPDRFSAQQFSDYHSELNMSSLELGDSALYFCASNRGAQETQYFGPGTRLLVL.

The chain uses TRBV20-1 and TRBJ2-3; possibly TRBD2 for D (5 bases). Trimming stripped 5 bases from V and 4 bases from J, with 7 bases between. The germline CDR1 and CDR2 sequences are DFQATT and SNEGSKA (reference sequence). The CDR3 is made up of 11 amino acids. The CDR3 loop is CSAGSADTQYF. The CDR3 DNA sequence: TGCAGTGCTGGGAGTGCAGATACGCAGTATTTT.

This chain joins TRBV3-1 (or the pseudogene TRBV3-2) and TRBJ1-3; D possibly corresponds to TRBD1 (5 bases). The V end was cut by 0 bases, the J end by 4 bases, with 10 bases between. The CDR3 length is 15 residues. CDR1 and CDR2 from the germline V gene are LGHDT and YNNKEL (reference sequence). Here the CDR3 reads CASSQEGGRGNTIYF. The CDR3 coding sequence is TGTGCCAGCAGCCAAGAGGGGGGAAGAGGAAACACCATATATTTT.

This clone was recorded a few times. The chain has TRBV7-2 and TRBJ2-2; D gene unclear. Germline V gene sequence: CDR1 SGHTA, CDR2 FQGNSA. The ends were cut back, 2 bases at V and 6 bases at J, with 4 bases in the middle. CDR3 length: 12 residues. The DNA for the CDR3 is TGTGCCAGCAGCTTAAGATCCGGGGAGCTGTTTTTT. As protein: CASSLRSGELFF. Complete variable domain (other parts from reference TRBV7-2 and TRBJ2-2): GAGVSQSPSNKVTEKGKDVELRCDPISGHTALYWYRQSLGQGLEFLIYFQGNSAPDKSGLPSDRFSAERTGGSVSTLTIQRTQQEDSAVYLCASSLRSGELFFGEGSRLTVL.

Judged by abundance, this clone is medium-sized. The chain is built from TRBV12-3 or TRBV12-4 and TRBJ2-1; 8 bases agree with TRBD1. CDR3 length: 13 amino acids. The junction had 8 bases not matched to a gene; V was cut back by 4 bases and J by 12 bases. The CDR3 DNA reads TGTGCCAGCAGTTATGGGGCCGGGACAGGGCAGTTCTTC. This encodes CASSYGAGTGQFF.

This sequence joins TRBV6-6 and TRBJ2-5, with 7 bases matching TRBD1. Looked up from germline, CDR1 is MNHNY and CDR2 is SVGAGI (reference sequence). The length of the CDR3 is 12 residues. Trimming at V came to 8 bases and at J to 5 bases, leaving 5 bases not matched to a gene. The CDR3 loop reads CASGQAGETQYF. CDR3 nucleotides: TGTGCCAGCGGACAGGCCGGGGAGACCCAGTACTTC.

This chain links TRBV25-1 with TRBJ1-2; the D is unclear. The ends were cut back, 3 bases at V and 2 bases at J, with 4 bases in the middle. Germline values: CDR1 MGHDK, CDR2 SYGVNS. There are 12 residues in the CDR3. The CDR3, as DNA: TGTGCCAGCAGTGATAGGAACTATGGCTACACCTTC. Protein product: CASSDRNYGYTF.

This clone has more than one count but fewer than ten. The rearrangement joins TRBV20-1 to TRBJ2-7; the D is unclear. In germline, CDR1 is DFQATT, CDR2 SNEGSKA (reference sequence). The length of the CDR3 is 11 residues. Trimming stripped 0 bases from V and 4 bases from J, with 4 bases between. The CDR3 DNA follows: TGCAGTGCTAGAGACTCTTACGAGCAGTACTTC. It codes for CSARDSYEQYF.